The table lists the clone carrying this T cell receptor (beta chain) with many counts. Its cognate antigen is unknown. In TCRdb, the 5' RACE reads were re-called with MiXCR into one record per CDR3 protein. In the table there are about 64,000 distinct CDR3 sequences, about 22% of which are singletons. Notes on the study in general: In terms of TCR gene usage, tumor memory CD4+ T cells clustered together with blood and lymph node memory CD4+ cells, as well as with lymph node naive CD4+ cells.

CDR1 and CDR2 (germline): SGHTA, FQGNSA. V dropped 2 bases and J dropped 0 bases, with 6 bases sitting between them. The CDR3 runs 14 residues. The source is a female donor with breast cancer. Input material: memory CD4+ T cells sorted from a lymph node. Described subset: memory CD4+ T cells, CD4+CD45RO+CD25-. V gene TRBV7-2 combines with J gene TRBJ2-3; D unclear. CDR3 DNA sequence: TGTGCCAGCAGCTTATACGCTAGCACAGATACGCAGTATTTT. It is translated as CASSLYASTDTQYF. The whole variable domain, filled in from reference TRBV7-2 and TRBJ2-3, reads GAGVSQSPSNKVTEKGKDVELRCDPISGHTALYWYRQSLGQGLEFLIYFQGNSAPDKSGLPSDRFSAERTGGSVSTLTIQRTQQEDSAVYLCASSLYASTDTQYFGPGTRLTVL.